This T cell receptor (beta chain) was retrieved from a study of blood T cells in healthy people across ages. Ten or more counts support this clonotype. A second PCR, run for roughly 7 to 12 cycles, used a sample-barcoded 5' primer plus a J-beta primer mix. From the 5' RACE reads, TCRdb called clonotypes with MiXCR, one entry per CDR3 protein. The table includes hundreds of thousands of distinct CDR3 sequences, around 28% detected once. The germline V gene encodes CDR1 LGHNA and CDR2 YSLEER. Trimming removed 0 bases from V and 2 bases from J; junction bases left unmatched: 6. CDR3 length: 17 residues. What was sequenced was blood. The receptor comes from a woman aged 80 or over in good health. V and J are TRBV4-3 and TRBJ2-3; 9 bases are shared with TRBD2. The CDR3 sequence is CASSQDQAGGLTDTQYF. CDR3 bases: TGCGCCAGCAGCCAAGATCAGGCGGGGGGGCTCACAGATACGCAGTATTTT.